These T cell receptor beta chains were read from a single sample in a study of T cell changes during pregnancy in multiple sclerosis. Clones were read by immunoSEQ multiplex PCR, and TCRdb kept only the in-frame ones, dropping some. This repertoire shows 56,000 or so clones, about nine tenths found once; its top ten account for approximately 2.1%. Sequencing used peripheral blood, obtained in the first trimester of pregnancy. The receptors come from a female donor in good health, enrolled as a control in a pregnancy study. CDR3s leave out the opening cysteine and the closing phenylalanine or tryptophan. A D gene is named only where the DNA matches it firmly.

cdr3_aa d_call j_call v_call cdr3_length
ASSPGTGPYEQY TRBD1 TRBJ2-7 TRBV11-2 12
ASSLNSYEQY - TRBJ2-7 TRBV11-3 10
ASSLGSGGTYYGYT - TRBJ1-2 TRBV13 14
ASSLTRGVAAYEQY - TRBJ2-7 TRBV7-9 14
ASSVGQVGDEQY TRBD1 TRBJ2-7 TRBV9 12
ASSESPLYEQY - TRBJ2-7 TRBV2 11
ASSPSRDYEQY - TRBJ2-7 TRBV4-2 11
ASSRKDRNTEAF - TRBJ1-1 TRBV18 12
ASSLGFGRENTEAF - TRBJ1-1 TRBV5-1 14
ASSEELRLNTEAF - TRBJ1-1 TRBV6-1 13
ASRKLRGNTGELF - TRBJ2-2 TRBV11-2 13
ASSQARGQGHQPQH TRBD1 TRBJ1-5 TRBV4-1 14
ASSSQGPQH - TRBJ1-5 TRBV6-1 9
ASSLGTSGITDTQY TRBD2 TRBJ2-3 TRBV27 14
ATSRDRGESSGANVLT - TRBJ2-6 TRBV15 16
AFYGEYGYT - TRBJ1-2 TRBV6-6 9
SARAGDGYT - TRBJ1-2 TRBV20-1 9
ASSLYRESSYEQY - TRBJ2-7 TRBV28 13
ASKLHDDRGLEQY TRBD1 TRBJ2-7 TRBV27 13
ASSPGGNTEAF TRBD1 TRBJ1-1 TRBV6-5 11
ASSPQGQVFYGYT TRBD1 TRBJ1-2 TRBV27 13
ASSFLPPGQPNSEQF TRBD1 TRBJ2-1 TRBV27 15
ASSFRDTLPYGYT - TRBJ1-2 TRBV27 13
ASRTTGPYEQY TRBD1 TRBJ2-7 TRBV28 11
ASSYSSRGLEETQY - TRBJ2-5 TRBV6-5 14
ASRQGLQETQY - TRBJ2-5 TRBV7-9 11
ASSLKGQGAQNSPLH TRBD1 TRBJ1-6 TRBV19 15
ATDRGIANYGYT TRBD1 TRBJ1-2 TRBV10-3 12
ASSLLTSGKGELF TRBD2 TRBJ2-2 TRBV27 13
ASSSGGRGATDTQY - TRBJ2-3 TRBV11-1 14
ASSLDRNYGYT - TRBJ1-2 TRBV6-1 11
ASIRDTWTGELF - TRBJ2-2 TRBV2 12
ASRQGAQETQY TRBD1 TRBJ2-5 TRBV2 11
ASRRGSLADTQY - TRBJ2-3 TRBV6-5 12
ASSSMDRQETQY TRBD1 TRBJ2-5 TRBV7-2 12
ATSGTSGRADDEQF TRBD2 TRBJ2-1 TRBV15 14
ASSSGRYLYEQY TRBD2 TRBJ2-7 TRBV28 12
ASSSGLNLNQPQH - TRBJ1-5 TRBV5-5 13